These 22 T cell receptor beta chains originate from one sample sequenced in a study of CD8 T cells in Susac syndrome (dated by TCRdb to 2018 to 2020). The library was obtained by the immunoSEQ multiplex PCR assay. RNA was extracted using the RNeasy kit, and roughly 0.5 to 1 ug of the RNA was reverse transcribed with random hexamers. TCRdb trimmed public reads at Q25 via fastp, called clones via MiXCR and kept in-frame beta chains. Here each entry gathers all rows of one CDR3 protein and keeps the most common genes and DNA. This sample gives 53,000 or so distinct CDR3 sequences in total; roughly 93% of them show up just once. 0.45% to 0.65% of the sample is taken by the ten largest. Sample: CD8+ T cells from PBMCs. The receptor set was obtained from a human donor in good health.

This sequence joins TRBV29-1 and TRBJ2-7; D not resolved. The tail of the sequence fits TRBJ2-1 better, so the J call may be wrong. Germline loops: CDR1 SQVTM, CDR2 ANQGSEA. The CDR3 covers 12 residues. In DNA form, the CDR3 reads TGCAGCGTTCGCACGGGCTCCTACGAGCAGTTCTTC. This encodes CSVRTGSYEQFF.

This chain uses TRBV19 with TRBJ1-1, with D unresolved. The CDR3 has 13 residues. CDR1 and CDR2 from the germline V gene are LNHDA and SQIVND (reference sequence). Trimming shortened V by 6 bases and J by 8 bases, and 16 bases separated the two germline ends. CDR3 in amino acids: CASRGSGRPEAFF. CDR3 DNA sequence: TGTGCCAGTAGGGGGTCCGGGAGGCCCGAAGCTTTCTTT.

The chain carries TRBV2 and TRBJ2-1; maybe TRBD2 (5 bases). CDR1 and CDR2 (germline): SNHLY, FYNNEI. The CDR3 runs to 16 residues. V lost 0 bases to trimming and J lost 4 bases, with 13 bases between them. CDR3 sequence reads: CASSEARSGLYNEQFF. The CDR3 DNA is TGTGCCAGCAGTGAAGCGCGGAGCGGTCTTTACAATGAGCAGTTCTTC.

V gene TRBV27 combines with J gene TRBJ2-7; 8 bases are shared with TRBD2. CDR1 and CDR2 (germline): MNHEY, SMNVEV (reference sequence). V trimming: 9 bases; J trimming: 2 bases; junction bases outside the gene matches: 9. This CDR3 contains 14 residues. CDR3 protein: CASAVAGRPYEQYF. As DNA, the CDR3 is TGTGCCAGTGCCGTAGCGGGAAGACCCTACGAGCAGTACTTC.

J is TRBJ2-3 and V is TRBV28; 11 bases agree with TRBD2. After removal of 4 bases from V and 4 bases from J, the junction contained 7 bases not matched to a gene. CDR1 and CDR2 (germline): MDHEN, SYDVKM. This CDR3 spans 16 amino acids. The CDR3 sequence: CASSSLIAGGADTQYF. DNA of the CDR3: TGTGCCAGCAGTTCCCTGATAGCGGGAGGGGCAGATACGCAGTATTTT.

The gene calls are TRBV28 and TRBJ2-7; D is perhaps TRBD1 or TRBD2 (6 bases each). This CDR3 has 17 amino acids. V lost 6 bases and J lost 4, with 25 bases in between. Germline V gene sequence: CDR1 MDHEN, CDR2 SYDVKM. The CDR3 nucleotides are TGTGCCAGCAGCTGGCGGGTTGGGGGAGAGGGGGGATACGAGCAGTACTTC. It translates to CASSWRVGGEGGYEQYF.

V and J are TRBV19 and TRBJ2-1, with 8 bases matching TRBD2. The V and J ends lost 5 bases and 2 bases, in that order; junction bases with no gene match: 8. This CDR3 has 16 residues. The germline V gene has CDR1 LNHDA and CDR2 SQIVND (reference sequence). The CDR3 DNA sequence: TGTGCCAGTAGTCCAATAGCGGGATTCACCTACAATGAGCAGTTCTTC. Its protein product is CASSPIAGFTYNEQFF.

The chain employs TRBV2 and TRBJ2-1; D is possibly TRBD1 (5 bases). Germline V lookup: CDR1 SNHLY, CDR2 FYNNEI. The V and J ends lost 6 bases and 10 bases respectively, with 13 bases between them. This CDR3 is built from 12 residues. CDR3 region: CASRTGAREQFF. As DNA, the CDR3 is TGTGCCAGCAGAACTGGGGCCAGGGAGCAGTTCTTC.

The CDR3 sequence is CATSGLAGELFF. The CDR3 DNA reads as TGTGCCACCAGCGGACTAGCCGGGGAGCTGTTTTTT. The chain carries TRBV15 and TRBJ2-2, with 7 bases lining up with TRBD2. The ends lost 5 bases at V and 6 bases at J; junction bases unmatched: 0. CDR1 LNHNV and CDR2 YYDKDF come from the germline V gene (reference sequence). This CDR3 comprises 12 residues.

V and J are TRBV3-1 and TRBJ2-7, with D possibly matching TRBD2 (5 bases). This CDR3 contains 14 residues. From germline, CDR1 is LGHDT and CDR2 YNNKEL (reference sequence). Deletions cut 1 base from V and 2 bases from J, with 9 bases between. CDR3 residues: CASSQASGPYEQYF. CDR3 coding DNA: TGTGCCAGCAGCCAAGCGAGCGGACCCTACGAGCAGTACTTC.

The chain employs TRBV7-9 and TRBJ2-3, with 11 bases matching TRBD2. Trimming took 5 bases from V and 2 from J; bases not matched to a gene: 6. Germline V CDR1 and CDR2: SEHNR, FQNEAQ (reference sequence). The CDR3 spans 16 residues. CDR3 in amino acids: CASSPGLADLTDTQYF. Here the CDR3 DNA reads TGTGCCAGCAGCCCGGGACTAGCGGACCTCACAGATACGCAGTATTTT.

The chain is built from TRBV20-1 and TRBJ1-2, with 8 bases lining up with TRBD1. The CDR3 has 15 residues. Per the germline V gene, CDR1 is DFQATT and CDR2 is SNEGSKA (reference sequence). V shed 0 bases, J shed 3 bases, and the junction held 6 bases outside the gene matches. The CDR3 nucleotides read TGCAGTGCTAGAGAAGGGACAGGACCTCACTATGGCTACACCTTC. Protein product: CSAREGTGPHYGYTF.

The chain joins TRBV7-9 to TRBJ2-2; D call uncertain. The germline V and J ends were trimmed by 5 bases and 3 bases, with 19 bases remaining between them. The CDR3 loop spans 17 amino acids. Per germline, CDR1 SEHNR and CDR2 FQNEAQ (reference sequence). CDR3 bases: TGTGCCAGCAGCCAAGCGTGGGGTCCGATGGACACCGGGGAGCTGTTTTTT. Translating it yields CASSQAWGPMDTGELFF.

This chain links TRBV5-6 with TRBJ2-7, with 7 bases that match TRBD1. V was pared by 4 bases and J by 1 base, with 8 bases of the junction left unmatched. CDR1 and CDR2 from the germline V gene are SGHDT and YYEEEE. The length of the CDR3 is 15 residues. The CDR3 protein is CASSPAGTESYEQYF. CDR3 DNA: TGTGCCAGCAGCCCAGCAGGGACAGAGTCCTACGAGCAGTACTTC.

This chain links TRBV3-1 with TRBJ2-2, with D perhaps TRBD1 or TRBD2 (5 bases each). V was shortened by 5 bases and J by 5 bases, with 15 bases between the two germline ends. The CDR3 is 15 residues long. Germline loops: CDR1 LGHDT, CDR2 YNNKEL (reference sequence). The CDR3 loop reads CASSFVPGGTGELFF. CDR3 nucleotides: TGTGCCAGCAGCTTCGTCCCTGGGGGTACCGGGGAGCTGTTTTTT.

The chain has TRBV30 and TRBJ1-2; no definite D call. Germline CDR1 is GTSNPN and CDR2 is SVGIG (reference sequence). The CDR3 sequence is 11 residues long. The CDR3 sequence: CAGEGQAGYTF. CDR3 nucleotides: TGTGCTGGGGAAGGTCAGGCTGGCTACACCTTC.

The rearrangement uses TRBV24-1 and TRBJ2-1; D may be TRBD1 or TRBD2 (5 bases each). The CDR3 runs 16 residues. Germline lookup yields CDR1 KGHDR and CDR2 SFDVKD. The germline V and J ends were trimmed by 3 bases and 6 bases, with 17 bases remaining between them. This CDR3 reads CATSDPTGPLSNEQFF. Written as DNA, the CDR3 is TGTGCCACCAGTGATCCTACGGGGCCTTTAAGCAATGAGCAGTTCTTC.

The V gene is TRBV6-1, the J gene TRBJ2-1; 13 nucleotides agree with TRBD2. The junction had 8 bases not matched to a gene; V was cut back by 6 bases and J by 0 bases. Looked up from germline, CDR1 is MNHNS and CDR2 is SASEGT. The CDR3 sequence is 18 residues long. The CDR3 DNA is TGTGCCAGCAGACCCACTAGCGGGAGGGCCCGCTCCTACAATGAGCAGTTCTTC. It is translated as CASRPTSGRARSYNEQFF.

This clonotype occurred a few times. The chain has TRBV27 and TRBJ2-7, with D perhaps matching TRBD2 (6 bases). V was cut by 8 bases and J by 1 base, with 15 bases left in between. This CDR3 is 14 amino acids long. Germline V lookup: CDR1 MNHEY, CDR2 SMNVEV (reference sequence). The CDR3 here is CASEALGGSYEQYF. CDR3 sequence (DNA): TGTGCCAGCGAAGCTCTGGGAGGTTCCTACGAGCAGTACTTC.

CDR3 DNA: TGTGCCAGCAGTGAACCCCGTACGAAGGGGCTCTACAATGAGCAGTTCTTC. Protein sequence: CASSEPRTKGLYNEQFF. This chain connects TRBV2 to TRBJ2-1, with D tentatively TRBD1 (5 bases). The germline V gene has CDR1 SNHLY and CDR2 FYNNEI. V lost 2 bases to trimming and J lost 3 bases, with 17 bases between them. This CDR3 region has 17 residues. Using reference TRBV2 and TRBJ2-1 for the parts outside the CDR3, the full variable domain is EPEVTQTPSHQVTQMGQEVILRCVPISNHLYFYWYRQILGQKVEFLVSFYNNEISEKSEIFDDQFSVERPDGSNFTLKIRSTKLEDSAMYFCASSEPRTKGLYNEQFFGPGTRLTVL.

The chain has TRBV4-1 and TRBJ2-5; D uncertain. CDR1 is MGHRA and CDR2 is YSYEKL in the germline V gene. The V end was cut by 2 bases, the J end by 1 base, with 11 bases between. The CDR3 runs to 15 residues. DNA of the CDR3: TGCGCCAGCAGCCAAATTCTGTACGGCCAAGAGACCCAGTACTTC. Translated, it gives CASSQILYGQETQYF.

CDR3 in amino acids: CASSPGPLTYEQYF. The CDR3 DNA is TGCGCCAGCAGCCCCGGACCTTTAACCTACGAGCAGTACTTC. V usage is TRBV4-1 and J usage is TRBJ2-7; D gene unclear. CDR3 length equals 14 residues. Trimming cost V 4 bases and J 2 bases, with 12 bases left between them. Germline CDR1 is MGHRA and CDR2 is YSYEKL.